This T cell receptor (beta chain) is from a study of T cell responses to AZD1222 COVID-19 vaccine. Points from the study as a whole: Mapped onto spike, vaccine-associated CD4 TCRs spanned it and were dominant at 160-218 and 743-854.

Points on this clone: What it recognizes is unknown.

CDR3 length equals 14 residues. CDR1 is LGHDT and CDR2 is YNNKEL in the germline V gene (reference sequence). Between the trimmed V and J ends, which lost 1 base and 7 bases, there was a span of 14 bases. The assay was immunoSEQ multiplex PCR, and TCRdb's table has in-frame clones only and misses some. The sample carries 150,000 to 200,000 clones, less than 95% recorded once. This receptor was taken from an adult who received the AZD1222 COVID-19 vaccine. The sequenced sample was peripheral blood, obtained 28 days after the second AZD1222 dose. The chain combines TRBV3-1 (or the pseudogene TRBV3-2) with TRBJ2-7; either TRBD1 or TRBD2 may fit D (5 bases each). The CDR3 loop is CASSQGASWGEQYF. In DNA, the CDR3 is TGTGCCAGCAGCCAAGGGGCTAGCTGGGGGGAGCAGTACTTC.